The 5 T cell receptor beta chains below come from one sample, sequenced in a study of blood T cell repertoires in COVID-19. The method was immunoSEQ multiplex PCR; TCRdb's version includes in-frame clones alone and lacks a portion of them. Of around 18,000 clones listed, around three quarters are singletons. Sequenced input: peripheral blood. These receptors were obtained from a man between 65 and 85 years old with COVID-19, enrolled during active disease.

The CDR3 DNA follows: TGTGCCAGCAGGCCCGGGACAGGTTGGACCGGGGAGCTGTTTTTT. It codes for CASRPGTGWTGELFF. The J gene is TRBJ2-2, the V gene TRBV11-2; 8 nucleotides line up with TRBD1. J lost 5 bases, V lost 6 bases, and 8 bases had no gene match. The CDR3 covers 15 residues. Germline loops: CDR1 SGHAT, CDR2 FQNNGV.

The genes are TRBV2 and TRBJ2-7, with 7 bases fitting TRBD1. V lost 6 bases, J lost 0 bases, and 5 bases stayed unmatched. Germline V lookup: CDR1 SNHLY, CDR2 FYNNEI. There are 14 residues in the CDR3. The CDR3: CASSRDSSSYEQYF. In DNA form, the CDR3 reads TGTGCCAGCAGCAGGGACAGTTCCTCCTACGAGCAGTACTTC.

The chain recombines TRBV27 with TRBJ1-2, with 9 bases lining up with TRBD1. Trimming took 4 bases from V and 2 from J; bases not matched to a gene: 2. Germline loops: CDR1 MNHEY, CDR2 SMNVEV (reference sequence). The CDR3 loop spans 14 amino acids. Here the CDR3 reads CASSYRGRNYGYTF. The DNA of the CDR3 is TGTGCCAGCAGTTACAGGGGGCGAAACTATGGCTACACCTTC.

The chain couples TRBV10-3 to TRBJ1-2; 7 nucleotides align to TRBD1. V lost 11 bases to trimming and J lost 8 bases; unmatched junction nucleotides: 8. Germline CDR1 and CDR2: ENHRY and SYGVKD. CDR3 length: 11 residues. The DNA for the CDR3 is TGTGCCGTTACAGGGGTTCGGGGCTACACCTTC. Translated: CAVTGVRGYTF.

This clone came up a few times. The rearrangement links TRBV28 to TRBJ2-5; 9 nucleotides line up with TRBD1. The J segment lost 2 bases and the V segment lost 10 bases, leaving 8 bases of the junction unmatched. Germline V gene data show CDR1 as MDHEN and CDR2 as SYDVKM. The CDR3 spans 14 residues. Here the CDR3 DNA reads TGTGCCACCTCACGGGACAGGGTACAAGAGACCCAGTACTTC. This encodes CATSRDRVQETQYF.